This T cell receptor (beta chain) came from a study of vaccination effects on CD4 cells after COVID-19. Across the whole study: All participants had two doses of either the BNT162b2 or mRNA-1273 vaccine. Study-level results: The study found marked clonal contraction of infection- and vaccine-induced clones late after vaccination.

The protocol was immunoSEQ multiplex PCR, while the TCRdb copy is restricted to in-frame clones and leaves out a portion. Seen here are tens of thousands of clones, 73% observed once, and the top ten hold around 5%. Expansion of antigen-specific CD4+ T cells with viral peptide pools was carried out by the ViraFEST assay before sequencing. Cultured cells yielded isolated CD4+ T cells after approximately nine days. Prior SARS-CoV-2 infection was absent in the vaccine recipients, as shown by negative nucleocapsid antibodies. Cultures used a few million PBMC per well, approximately 9.6 IU/ml IL-2 and 10 ug/ml peptides. Replacing half the medium with IL-2 medium was done on days 3 and 7. Trimming removed 5 bases from V and 4 bases from J; junction bases left unmatched: 7. Looked up from germline, CDR1 is PRHDT and CDR2 is FYEKMQ (reference sequence). This CDR3 is 15 amino acids long. As concerns this clone: The antigen is not known.

The sequence was obtained from a human donor who received a COVID-19 vaccine. The chain recombines TRBV13 with TRBJ2-1; TRBD2 aligns across 8 bases. The specimen comprised CD4+ T cells from PBMCs cultured with SARS-CoV-2 spike peptides, sampled before COVID-19 vaccination. Written as DNA, the CDR3 is TGTGCCAGCAGCCCAACGGGACTAGGGTACAATGAGCAGTTCTTC. Its translation is CASSPTGLGYNEQFF.